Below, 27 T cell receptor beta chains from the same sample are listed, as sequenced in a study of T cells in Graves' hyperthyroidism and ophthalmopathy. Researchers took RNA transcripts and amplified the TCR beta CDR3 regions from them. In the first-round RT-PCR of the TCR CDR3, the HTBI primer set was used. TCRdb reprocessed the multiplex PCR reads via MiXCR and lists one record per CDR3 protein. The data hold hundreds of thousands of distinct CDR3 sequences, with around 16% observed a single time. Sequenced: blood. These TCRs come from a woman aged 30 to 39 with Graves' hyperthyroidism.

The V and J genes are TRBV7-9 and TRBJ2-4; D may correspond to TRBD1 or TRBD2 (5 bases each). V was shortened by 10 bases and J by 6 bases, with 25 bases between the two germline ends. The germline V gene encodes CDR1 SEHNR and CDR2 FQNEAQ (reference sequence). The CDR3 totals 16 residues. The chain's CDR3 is CANSPREGRAVNIQYF. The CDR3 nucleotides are TGTGCCAACAGTCCCAGAGAGGGGAGAGCGGTAAACATTCAGTACTTC.

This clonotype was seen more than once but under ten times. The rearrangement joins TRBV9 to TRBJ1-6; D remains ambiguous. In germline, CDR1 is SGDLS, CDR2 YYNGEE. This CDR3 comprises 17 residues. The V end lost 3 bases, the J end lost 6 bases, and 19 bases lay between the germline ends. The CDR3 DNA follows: TGTGCCAGCAGCGCCCAGCGCGATGGTCTGAGTAATTCACCCCTCCACTTT. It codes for CASSAQRDGLSNSPLHF.

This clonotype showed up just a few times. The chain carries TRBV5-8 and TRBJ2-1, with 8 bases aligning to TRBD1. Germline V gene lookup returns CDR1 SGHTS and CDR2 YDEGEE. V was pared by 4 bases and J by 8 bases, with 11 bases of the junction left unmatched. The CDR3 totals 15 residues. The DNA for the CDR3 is TGTGCCAGCAGCCTTTGGACAGGGATGGTGGATGAGCAGTTCTTC. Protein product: CASSLWTGMVDEQFF. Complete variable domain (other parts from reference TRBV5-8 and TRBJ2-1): EAGVTQSPTHLIKTRGQQATLRCSPISGHTSVYWYQQALGLGLQFLLWYDEGEERNRGNFPPRFSGRQFPNYSSELNVNALELEDSALYLCASSLWTGMVDEQFFGPGTRLTVL.

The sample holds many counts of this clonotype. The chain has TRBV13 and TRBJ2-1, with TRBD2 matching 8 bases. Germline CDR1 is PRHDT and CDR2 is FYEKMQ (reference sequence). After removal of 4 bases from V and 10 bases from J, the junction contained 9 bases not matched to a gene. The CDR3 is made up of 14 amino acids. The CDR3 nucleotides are TGTGCCAGCAGCTATGGCGGGAGGCCATGGGAGCAGTTCTTC. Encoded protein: CASSYGGRPWEQFF.

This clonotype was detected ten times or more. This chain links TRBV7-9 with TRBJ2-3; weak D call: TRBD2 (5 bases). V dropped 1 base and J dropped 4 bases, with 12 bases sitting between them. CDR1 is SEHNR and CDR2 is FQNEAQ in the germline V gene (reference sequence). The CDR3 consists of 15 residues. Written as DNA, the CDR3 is TGTGCCAGCAGCTTAGGGGGAGCCCCGGCAGATACGCAGTATTTT. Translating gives CASSLGGAPADTQYF.

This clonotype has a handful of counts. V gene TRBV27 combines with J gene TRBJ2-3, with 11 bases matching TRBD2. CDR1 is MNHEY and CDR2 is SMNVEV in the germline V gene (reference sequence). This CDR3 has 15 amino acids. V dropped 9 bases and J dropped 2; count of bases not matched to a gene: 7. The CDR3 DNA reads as TGTGCCAGTCAGGGACTAGCGGAGTTCACAGATACGCAGTATTTT. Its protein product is CASQGLAEFTDTQYF.

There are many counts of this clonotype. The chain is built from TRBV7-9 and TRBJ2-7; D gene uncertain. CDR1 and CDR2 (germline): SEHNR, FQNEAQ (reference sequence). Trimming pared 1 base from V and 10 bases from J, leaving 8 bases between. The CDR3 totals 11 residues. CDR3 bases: TGTGCCAGCAGCTTAGGCAGAACTCAGTACTTC. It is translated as CASSLGRTQYF.

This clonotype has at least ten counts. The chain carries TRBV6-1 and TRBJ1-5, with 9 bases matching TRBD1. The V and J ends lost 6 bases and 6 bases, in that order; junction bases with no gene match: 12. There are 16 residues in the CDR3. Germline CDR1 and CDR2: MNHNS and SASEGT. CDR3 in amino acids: CASSQDRGSLVQPQHF. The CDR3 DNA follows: TGTGCCAGCAGCCAGGACAGGGGTTCGCTTGTTCAGCCCCAGCATTTT.

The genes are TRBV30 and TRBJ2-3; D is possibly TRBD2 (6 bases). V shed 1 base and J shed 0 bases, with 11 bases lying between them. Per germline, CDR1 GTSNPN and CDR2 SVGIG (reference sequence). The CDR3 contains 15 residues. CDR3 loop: CAWSGWGESTDTQYF. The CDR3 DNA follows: TGTGCCTGGAGTGGTTGGGGGGAGAGCACAGATACGCAGTATTTT.

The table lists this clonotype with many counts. The CDR3 sequence is CASSFSAGDSYEQYF. For the CDR3, the DNA is TGTGCCAGCAGTTTCTCGGCAGGGGATTCCTACGAGCAGTACTTC. This rearrangement joins TRBV12-3 or TRBV12-4 to TRBJ2-7; the D gene is possibly TRBD1 (6 bases). This CDR3 spans 15 amino acids. V was trimmed by 3 bases and J by 1 base, leaving 13 bases between them.

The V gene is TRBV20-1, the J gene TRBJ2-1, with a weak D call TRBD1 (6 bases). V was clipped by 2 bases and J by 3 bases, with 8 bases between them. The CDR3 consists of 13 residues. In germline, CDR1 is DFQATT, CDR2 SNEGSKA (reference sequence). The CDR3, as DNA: TGCAGTGCTAGACGACAGGTCTACAATGAGCAGTTCTTC. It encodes CSARRQVYNEQFF.

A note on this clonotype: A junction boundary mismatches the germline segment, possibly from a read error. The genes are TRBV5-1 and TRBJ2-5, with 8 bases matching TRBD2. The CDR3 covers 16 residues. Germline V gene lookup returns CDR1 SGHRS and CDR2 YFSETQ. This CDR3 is CASSLVAGGGQETQDF. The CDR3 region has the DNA TGTGCCAGCAGCTTGGTGGCCGGGGGGGGCCAAGAGACCCAGGACTTC. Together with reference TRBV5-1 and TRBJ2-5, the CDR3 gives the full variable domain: KAGVTQTPRYLIKTRGQQVTLSCSPISGHRSVSWYQQTPGQGLQFLFEYFSETQRNKGNFPGRFSGRQFSNSRSEMNVSTLELGDSALYLCASSLVAGGGQETQDFGPGTRLLVL.

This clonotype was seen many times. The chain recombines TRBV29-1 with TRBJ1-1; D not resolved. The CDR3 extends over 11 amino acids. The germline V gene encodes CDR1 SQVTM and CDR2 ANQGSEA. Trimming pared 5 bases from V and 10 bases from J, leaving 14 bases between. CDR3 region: CSVITAPIAFF. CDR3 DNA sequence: TGCAGCGTTATCACCGCGCCTATAGCTTTCTTT.

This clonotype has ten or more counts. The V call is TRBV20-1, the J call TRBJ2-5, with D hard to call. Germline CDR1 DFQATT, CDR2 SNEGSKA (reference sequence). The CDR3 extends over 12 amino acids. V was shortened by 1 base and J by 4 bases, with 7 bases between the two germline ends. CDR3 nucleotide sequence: TGCAGTGCTAGAGTATTCGCAGAGACCCAGTACTTC. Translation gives CSARVFAETQYF.

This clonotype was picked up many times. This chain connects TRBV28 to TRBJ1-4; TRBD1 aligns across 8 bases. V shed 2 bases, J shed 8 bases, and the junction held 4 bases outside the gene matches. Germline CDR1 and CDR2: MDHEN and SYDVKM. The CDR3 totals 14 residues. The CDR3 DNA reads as TGTGCCAGCAGTTTACAGGGGGCGGAGGAAAAACTGTTTTTT. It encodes CASSLQGAEEKLFF.

CDR3 sequence reads: CASSPQRLDEQYF. Here the CDR3 DNA reads TGTGCCAGCAGCCCACAGAGACTAGACGAGCAGTACTTC. This sequence joins TRBV3-1 and TRBJ2-7; perhaps TRBD2 as D (6 bases). The CDR3 is 13 residues long. Trimming left V 4 bases short and J 5 bases short, with 12 bases between. CDR1 and CDR2 from the germline V gene are LGHDT and YNNKEL (reference sequence).

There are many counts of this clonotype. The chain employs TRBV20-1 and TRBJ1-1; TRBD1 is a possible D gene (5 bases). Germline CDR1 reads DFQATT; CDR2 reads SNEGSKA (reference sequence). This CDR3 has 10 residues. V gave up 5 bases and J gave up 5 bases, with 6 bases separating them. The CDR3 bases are TGCAGTGCTGGGGGTACTGAAGCTTTCTTT. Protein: CSAGGTEAFF.

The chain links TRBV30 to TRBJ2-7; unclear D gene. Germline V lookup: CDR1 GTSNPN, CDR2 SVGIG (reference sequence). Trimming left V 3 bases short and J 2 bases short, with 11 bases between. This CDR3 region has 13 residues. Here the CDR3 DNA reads TGTGCCTGGAGAGGCTTGACCCCCTACGAGCAGTACTTC. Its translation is CAWRGLTPYEQYF. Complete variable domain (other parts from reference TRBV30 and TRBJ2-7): SQTIHQWPATLVQPVGSPLSLECTVEGTSNPNLYWYRQAAGRGLQLLFYSVGIGQISSEVPQNLSASRPQDRQFILSSKKLLLSDSGFYLCAWRGLTPYEQYFGPGTRLTVT.

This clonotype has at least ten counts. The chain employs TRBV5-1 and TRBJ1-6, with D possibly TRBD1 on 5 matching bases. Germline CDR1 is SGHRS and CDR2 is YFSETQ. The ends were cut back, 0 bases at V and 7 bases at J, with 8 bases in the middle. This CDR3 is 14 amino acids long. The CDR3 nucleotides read TGCGCCAGCAGCTTGGGGACATCGAATTCACCCCTCCACTTT. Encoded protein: CASSLGTSNSPLHF.

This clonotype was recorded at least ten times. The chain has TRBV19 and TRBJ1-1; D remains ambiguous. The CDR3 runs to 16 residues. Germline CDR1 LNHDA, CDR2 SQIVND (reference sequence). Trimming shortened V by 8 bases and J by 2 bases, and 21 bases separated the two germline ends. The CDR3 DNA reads TGTGCCAGTGGCCCGGCAGTGGGATTCCTTAACACTGAAGCTTTCTTT. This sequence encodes CASGPAVGFLNTEAFF.

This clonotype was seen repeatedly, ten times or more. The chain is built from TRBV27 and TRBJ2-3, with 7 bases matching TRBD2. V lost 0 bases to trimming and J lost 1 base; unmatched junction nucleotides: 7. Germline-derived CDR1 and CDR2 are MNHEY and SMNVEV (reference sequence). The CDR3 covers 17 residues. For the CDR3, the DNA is TGTGCCAGCAGTTTATCTCCGCGCGGGGGTCGCACAGATACGCAGTATTTT. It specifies CASSLSPRGGRTDTQYF.

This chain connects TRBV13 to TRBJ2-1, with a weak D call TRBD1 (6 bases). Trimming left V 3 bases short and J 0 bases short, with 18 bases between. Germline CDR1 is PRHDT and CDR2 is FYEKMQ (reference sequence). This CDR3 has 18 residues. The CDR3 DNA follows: TGTGCCAGCAGCTTGAAGACCGGGACACTTAGCTCCTACAATGAGCAGTTCTTC. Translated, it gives CASSLKTGTLSSYNEQFF. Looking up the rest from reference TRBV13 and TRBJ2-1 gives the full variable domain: AAGVIQSPRHLIKEKRETATLKCYPIPRHDTVYWYQQGPGQDPQFLISFYEKMQSDKGSIPDRFSAQQFSDYHSELNMSSLELGDSALYFCASSLKTGTLSSYNEQFFGPGTRLTVL.

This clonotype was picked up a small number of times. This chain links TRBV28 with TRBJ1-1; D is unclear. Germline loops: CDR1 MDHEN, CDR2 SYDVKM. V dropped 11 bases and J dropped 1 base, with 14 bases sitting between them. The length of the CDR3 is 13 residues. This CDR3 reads CACHLRANTEAFF. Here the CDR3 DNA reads TGTGCCTGCCATCTGAGAGCGAACACTGAAGCTTTCTTT.

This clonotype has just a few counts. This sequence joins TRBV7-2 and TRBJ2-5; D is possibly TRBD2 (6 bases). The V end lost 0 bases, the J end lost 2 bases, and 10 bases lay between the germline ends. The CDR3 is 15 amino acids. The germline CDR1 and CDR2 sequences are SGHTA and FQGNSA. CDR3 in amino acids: CASSLAPGVQETQYF. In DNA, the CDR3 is TGTGCCAGCAGCTTAGCCCCGGGAGTACAAGAGACCCAGTACTTC.

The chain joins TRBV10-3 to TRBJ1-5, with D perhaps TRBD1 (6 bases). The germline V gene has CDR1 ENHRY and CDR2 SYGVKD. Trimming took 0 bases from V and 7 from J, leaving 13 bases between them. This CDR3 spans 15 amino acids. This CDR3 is CAISESGEGGQPQHF. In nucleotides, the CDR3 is TGTGCCATCAGTGAGTCGGGTGAGGGGGGACAGCCCCAGCATTTT.

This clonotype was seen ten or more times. DNA of the CDR3: TGTGCCAGCAGTTCTCACGGGGGCACTGAAGCTTTCTTT. As protein: CASSSHGGTEAFF. The chain employs TRBV28 and TRBJ1-1; TRBD1 might be the D (5 bases). The V and J ends lost 4 bases and 4 bases respectively, with 10 bases between them. The CDR3 has 13 amino acids. Germline lookup yields CDR1 MDHEN and CDR2 SYDVKM.

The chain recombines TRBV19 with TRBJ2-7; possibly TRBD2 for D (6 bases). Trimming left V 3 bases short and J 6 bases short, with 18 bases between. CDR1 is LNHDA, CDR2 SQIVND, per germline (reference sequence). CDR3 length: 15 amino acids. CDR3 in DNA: TGTGCCAGTAGTATTATTGGGACTGGGACTTTCGAGCAGTACTTC. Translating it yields CASSIIGTGTFEQYF.